These 9 T cell receptor beta chains originate from one sample sequenced in a study of shared clonotypes between healthy human individuals. The protocol was immunoSEQ multiplex PCR, while the TCRdb copy is restricted to in-frame clones and leaves out a portion. The sample shows 950,000 to 1,300,000 clones, around 74% of them seen only once. The sequenced sample consisted of memory CD4+ T cells sorted from blood. This sample's subset: CD45RA-negative fraction. The receptors come from a man between 18 and 29 years old in good health.

A note on this clone: The same CDR3 is also encoded by other DNA sequences in this sample. The chain is built from TRBV11-3 and TRBJ2-5, with a weak D call TRBD2 (6 bases). The CDR3 consists of 15 residues. In germline, CDR1 is SGHNT, CDR2 YENEEA. V was pared by 1 base and J by 2 bases, with 11 bases between. The CDR3 sequence: CASSLGGGAQETQYF. The CDR3 DNA sequence: TGTGCCAGCAGCTTAGGTGGCGGGGCTCAAGAGACCCAGTACTTC.

The rearrangement uses TRBV29-1 and TRBJ1-2; tentative D call: TRBD1 (5 bases). Germline-derived CDR1 and CDR2 are SQVTM and ANQGSEA. There are 12 residues in the CDR3. The ends were cut back, 1 base at V and 8 bases at J, with 11 bases in the middle. The CDR3 coding sequence is TGCAGCGTTGAAGGGGCAGGGTTAGGCTACACCTTC. Translation gives CSVEGAGLGYTF.

The rearrangement uses TRBV7-9 and TRBJ1-4, with D possibly TRBD1 on 5 matching bases. Trimming took off 6 bases at V and 8 bases at J, with 19 bases between the two ends. This CDR3 spans 15 amino acids. CDR1 and CDR2 from the germline V gene are SEHNR and FQNEAQ (reference sequence). The CDR3 bases are TGTGCCAGCAGTCAAACCGGGACGCCAGGAGAAAAACTGTTTTTT. Translated: CASSQTGTPGEKLFF. The variable domain in full, with the rest retrieved from reference TRBV7-9 and TRBJ1-4, is DTGVSQNPRHKITKRGQNVTFRCDPISEHNRLYWYRQTLGQGPEFLTYFQNEAQLEKSRLLSDRFSAERPKGSFSTLEIQRTEQGDSAMYLCASSQTGTPGEKLFFGSGTQLSVL.

The chain uses TRBV21-1 and TRBJ1-3; the DNA was not compared with TRBD1, the D call given in the table. TRBV21-1 is given as a pseudogene. CDR3 size: 13 residues. The CDR3 loop is CASSKKEYRGLYF. The CDR3, as DNA: TGTGCCAGCAGCAAAAAGGAGTACAGGGGGCTATATTTT.

V is TRBV6-5 and J is TRBJ1-3; D uncertain. In germline, CDR1 is MNHEY, CDR2 SVGAGI. The V gene lost 6 bases and the J gene lost 0 bases, with 9 bases spanning the gap. The CDR3 covers 14 residues. CDR3 bases: TGTGCCAGCAGCTCGACGGCCTCTGGAAACACCATATATTTT. This sequence encodes CASSSTASGNTIYF.

As for this clone: Other nucleotide sequences from this sample produce the same CDR3. The DNA of the CDR3 is TGTGCCAGCAGCTTAGGAGGGGCAGGGGAGCAGTACTTC. Encoded protein: CASSLGGAGEQYF. The gene calls are TRBV11-2 and TRBJ2-7, with D tentatively TRBD1 or TRBD2 (5 bases each). The germline CDR1 and CDR2 sequences are SGHAT and FQNNGV. V gave up 1 base and J gave up 7 bases, with 11 bases separating them. CDR3 size: 13 residues.

V usage is TRBV5-4 and J usage is TRBJ2-1, with TRBD2 matching 8 bases. The CDR3 runs 18 residues. Germline V gives CDR1 SGHNT, CDR2 YYREEE (reference sequence). V was clipped by 6 bases and J by 0 bases; unmatched bases: 14. The CDR3 protein is CASTPGGGPGTSYNEQFF. CDR3 in DNA: TGTGCCAGCACCCCCGGCGGGGGGCCTGGGACCTCCTACAATGAGCAGTTCTTC.

This clone came up a few times. The V gene is TRBV19, the J gene TRBJ1-5; possible D gene TRBD1, 6 bases. The V and J ends lost 9 bases and 0 bases respectively, with 15 bases between them. The CDR3 sequence is 15 residues long. Germline CDR1 and CDR2: LNHDA and SQIVND (reference sequence). This CDR3 is CASRSQGYSNQPQHF. CDR3 DNA sequence: TGTGCCAGCCGATCACAGGGCTATAGCAATCAGCCCCAGCATTTT.

J is TRBJ2-5 and V is TRBV7-9; 7 nucleotides line up with TRBD1. From germline, CDR1 is SEHNR and CDR2 FQNEAQ (reference sequence). The J segment lost 1 base and the V segment lost 5 bases, leaving 10 bases of the junction unmatched. The CDR3 consists of 16 residues. For the CDR3, the DNA is TGTGCCAGCAGCAAATACAGGGGAATACCCCAAGAGACCCAGTACTTC. It specifies CASSKYRGIPQETQYF.